The 32 T cell receptor delta chains given below trace back to one sample, sequenced in a study of Vδ1+ human thymocytes. General observations from the study: Highly polyclonal TRG and TRD repertoires with Gaussian CDR3 length distributions appeared in thymus.

The template was reverse-transcribed extracted RNA. The CDR3 regions were amplified by multiplex PCR from V-gene primers to a constant-region primer. TCRdb called clones anew from the multiplex PCR reads with CATT. The data hold approximately 24,000 delta-chain clones, with 7.4% observed a single time. Their antigens remain unidentified. Sequenced: Vdelta1+ gamma-delta thymocytes from the thymus. The subset denotes: FACS-sorted CD3+ TCRalphabeta- TCRVdelta1+ TCRVdelta2- thymocytes. The receptors here all came from a girl in the first two years of life who had congenital heart surgery.

Turning to this clone: Other nucleotide sequences in the sample specify the same CDR3. The chain is built from TRDV2 and TRDJ1, with no clear D. With 0 bases removed from V and 11 bases from J, the gap between germline ends came to 18 bases. The CDR3 has 14 residues. The germline gives CDR1 GEAIGNYY, CDR2 EKD. CDR3 in DNA: TGTGCCTGTGACACCAACACGGACAAGACGAAGCTCATCTTT. Its protein is CACDTNTDKTKLIF.

This clone was recorded a few times. The chain links TRDV1 to TRDJ2; TRDD3 is a possible D gene (6 bases). The CDR3 is 20 amino acids. The germline CDR1 and CDR2 sequences are TSWWSYY and QGS. Between the trimmed V and J ends, which lost 1 base and 0 bases, there was a span of 21 bases. The CDR3 region has the DNA TGTGCTCTTGGGGAACCCCGAGGCTGGGGCCATGTAGCTTTGACAGCACAACTCTTCTTT. This sequence encodes CALGEPRGWGHVALTAQLFF.

The chain links TRDV1 to TRDJ1, with TRDD3 matching over 11 bases. The CDR3 has 16 amino acids. Unmatched junction bases numbered 10, after V lost 0 bases and J lost 10 bases. Germline CDR1 TSWWSYY, CDR2 QGS. The CDR3, as DNA: TGTGCTCTTGGGGAACTGTTCGTACTGGGGGATATTGGACTCATCTTT. Translation gives CALGELFVLGDIGLIF.

This clone was picked up a small number of times. The chain combines TRDV1 with TRDJ1; possible D gene TRDD3, 6 bases. Per the germline V gene, CDR1 is TSWWSYY and CDR2 is QGS. Between the trimmed V and J ends, which lost 7 bases and 0 bases, there was a span of 30 bases. The CDR3 length is 20 residues. CDR3 loop: CALVLGTPPVGSGYTDKLIF. For the CDR3, the DNA is TGTGCTCTTGTACTGGGAACTCCTCCCGTCGGTTCCGGGTACACCGATAAACTCATCTTT.

This clone was recorded a few times. The chain employs TRDV1 and TRDJ1; D is possibly TRDD2 (5 bases). The length of the CDR3 is 19 residues. Germline V lookup: CDR1 TSWWSYY, CDR2 QGS. V shed 0 bases and J shed 0 bases, with 20 bases lying between them. The CDR3, as DNA: TGTGCTCTTGGGGAACTTGATATATTTTCCTGGACCAACACCGATAAACTCATCTTT. Residues: CALGELDIFSWTNTDKLIF.

This clone showed up just a few times. The rearrangement uses TRDV1 and TRDJ1, with 12 bases aligning to TRDD3. The germline V gene encodes CDR1 TSWWSYY and CDR2 QGS. Trimming cost V 3 bases and J 1 base; bases outside gene matches: 12. The length of the CDR3 is 19 residues. CDR3 sequence reads: CALGDRLLGDTFGTDKLIF. CDR3 nucleotide sequence: TGTGCTCTTGGGGATAGACTACTGGGGGATACCTTCGGCACCGATAAACTCATCTTT.

This clone was seen more than once but under ten times. This chain connects TRDV1 to TRDJ1; TRDD3 aligns across 9 bases. CDR3 size: 20 residues. With V trimmed by 0 bases and J by 3 bases, 17 bases remained unmatched. The germline CDR1 and CDR2 sequences are TSWWSYY and QGS. The CDR3 is CALGELGLPTGGPRSDKLIF. DNA of the CDR3: TGTGCTCTTGGGGAACTGGGCCTTCCCACTGGGGGACCAAGGTCCGATAAACTCATCTTT.

This clone was observed a handful of times. The V gene is TRDV1, the J gene TRDJ1; possibly TRDD2 for D (5 bases). This CDR3 is built from 20 residues. V was cut by 4 bases and J by 0 bases, with 27 bases left in between. The germline CDR1 and CDR2 sequences are TSWWSYY and QGS. CDR3 bases: TGTGCTCTTGGGGGGCCCGGGGCCTACAGAAGGGCTGTGTACACCGATAAACTCATCTTT. It yields the protein CALGGPGAYRRAVYTDKLIF.

This clone was counted between two and nine times. V usage is TRDV1 and J usage is TRDJ1, with D tentatively TRDD2 or TRDD3 (5 bases each). The CDR3 contains 23 residues. V lost 1 base and J 0 bases, leaving 33 bases between the germline ends. Germline V gene lookup returns CDR1 TSWWSYY and CDR2 QGS. Here the CDR3 DNA reads TGTGCTCTTGGGGAACGGGGACCCTTCGAACACCCCATCTTCAAGCGGTACACCGATAAACTCATCTTT. This codes for CALGERGPFEHPIFKRYTDKLIF.

This clone was detected only a few times. The chain is built from TRDV1 and TRDJ1; no clear D gene. Germline V gives CDR1 TSWWSYY, CDR2 QGS. The CDR3 is 17 amino acids. The V end lost 5 bases, the J end lost 10 bases, and 29 bases lay between the germline ends. The CDR3 protein is CALGNYLQEPAGPALIF. The CDR3 DNA reads as TGTGCTCTTGGGAATTATCTTCAGGAACCGGCCGGTCCGGCACTCATCTTT.

As to this clone: At one end the junction does not follow the germline gene, possibly because of a read error. The chain combines TRDV1 with TRDJ1; D gene uncertain. CDR3 length: 11 residues. Germline V lookup: CDR1 TSWWSYY, CDR2 QGS. CDR3 sequence reads: CSGLYTDKLIF. The CDR3 coding sequence is TGCTCAGGTTTGTACACCGATAAACTCATCTTT.

The chain couples TRDV1 to TRDJ1; weak D call: TRDD3 (6 bases). V gave up 9 bases and J gave up 0 bases, with 20 bases separating them. Germline CDR1 TSWWSYY, CDR2 QGS. The CDR3 totals 16 residues. This CDR3 is CALVFLGAPYTDKLIF. The CDR3 bases are TGTGCTCTCGTTTTCTTGGGGGCCCCCTACACCGATAAACTCATCTTT.

This clone was counted only a few times. The chain joins TRDV1 to TRDJ1; 9 bases map to TRDD3. Per the germline V gene, CDR1 is TSWWSYY and CDR2 is QGS. J lost 6 bases, V lost 2 bases, and 10 bases had no gene match. CDR3 length: 16 amino acids. In DNA, the CDR3 is TGTGCTCTTGGGGAAAAGTTGGGGATACGGGCACATAAACTCATCTTT. This gives the protein CALGEKLGIRAHKLIF.

The genes are TRDV1 and TRDJ1, with 7 bases identical to TRDD3. Germline CDR1 reads TSWWSYY; CDR2 reads QGS. V lost 10 bases, J lost 0 bases, and 20 bases stayed unmatched. The CDR3 is 18 residues long. This CDR3 reads CAPVIRGMGLTYTDKLIF. Here the CDR3 DNA reads TGTGCTCCTGTGATACGGGGGATGGGGTTAACTTACACCGATAAACTCATCTTT.

This clone came up a few times. The chain joins TRDV2 to TRDJ1; maybe TRDD3 (6 bases). Per the germline V gene, CDR1 is GEAIGNYY and CDR2 is EKD. The ends were cut back, 5 bases at V and 1 base at J, with 13 bases in the middle. The CDR3 has 14 amino acids. CDR3: CACGAGEPTDKLIF. For the CDR3, the DNA is TGTGCCTGTGGCGCTGGGGAACCCACCGATAAACTCATCTTT.

The rearrangement joins TRDV1 to TRDJ1; D not certain. The CDR3 spans 18 residues. In germline, CDR1 is TSWWSYY, CDR2 QGS. The V end was cut by 4 bases, the J end by 2 bases, with 23 bases between. The CDR3 coding sequence is TGTGCTCTTGGGGTTGCGGTCCCCCTAGAGAGTGAAACCGATAAACTCATCTTT. It specifies CALGVAVPLESETDKLIF.

This chain joins TRDV1 and TRDJ1; 9 bases are shared with TRDD2. CDR1 and CDR2 (germline): TSWWSYY, QGS. The CDR3 runs 22 residues. Losses at the gene ends were 3 bases for V and 1 base for J; bases not matched to a gene: 24. CDR3 sequence: CALGETGPSYDPGPFGTDKLIF. In nucleotides, the CDR3 is TGTGCTCTTGGGGAGACCGGGCCTTCCTACGATCCTGGGCCCTTTGGCACCGATAAACTCATCTTT.

The rearrangement joins TRDV1 to TRDJ1, with 10 bases that match TRDD3. The CDR3 contains 18 residues. The V gene end was trimmed by 3 bases and the J gene end by 3 bases; junction bases not matched to a gene: 13. Germline lookup yields CDR1 TSWWSYY and CDR2 QGS. The CDR3 DNA is TGTGCTCTTGGGGAGTCTTCCCCGGGGGGGATACGCTCCGATAAACTCATCTTT. Protein product: CALGESSPGGIRSDKLIF.

A few counts support this clone. V is TRDV1 and J is TRDJ1; 9 nucleotides line up with TRDD3. The CDR3 is made up of 18 amino acids. Germline V gives CDR1 TSWWSYY, CDR2 QGS. The V and J ends lost 6 bases and 2 bases, in that order; junction bases with no gene match: 16. The CDR3 loop reads CALGHGLRGYGTTDKLIF. The CDR3 DNA follows: TGTGCTCTTGGACACGGGCTACGGGGATACGGGACTACCGATAAACTCATCTTT.

The genes are TRDV1 and TRDJ1; tentatively, D is TRDD3 (6 bases). This CDR3 is built from 20 residues. Germline loops: CDR1 TSWWSYY, CDR2 QGS. V lost 3 bases and J lost 1, with 27 bases in between. This chain's CDR3 is CALGDEKSPGEGVSTDKLIF. CDR3 sequence (DNA): TGTGCTCTTGGGGATGAAAAATCCCCGGGGGAAGGAGTTAGCACCGATAAACTCATCTTT.

This clone was recorded a few times. J is TRDJ1 and V is TRDV1; the match to TRDD3 covers 9 bases. The germline CDR1 and CDR2 sequences are TSWWSYY and QGS. Germline trimming cut 3 bases from V and 10 bases from J; bases unmatched to any gene: 18. The CDR3 is made up of 17 amino acids. For the CDR3, the DNA is TGTGCTCTTGGGGACCCACCGGGACCCTGGGGGATCATGGGACTCATCTTT. Encoded protein: CALGDPPGPWGIMGLIF.

The chain has TRDV1 and TRDJ1; either TRDD2 or TRDD3 may fit D (5 bases each). V lost 2 bases, J lost 1 base, and 29 bases lay in between. This CDR3 has 21 residues. CDR1 TSWWSYY and CDR2 QGS come from the germline V gene. The CDR3 DNA reads TGTGCTCTTGGGGAAGGGTCTTCCCCGGCCCTTACGGGGAGAAGCACCGATAAACTCATCTTT. This translates into CALGEGSSPALTGRSTDKLIF.

This clone was seen a handful of times. This chain uses TRDV1 with TRDJ1; 7 positions match TRDD2. There are 19 residues in the CDR3. J lost 7 bases, V lost 3 bases, and 23 bases had no gene match. Per the germline V gene, CDR1 is TSWWSYY and CDR2 is QGS. CDR3 sequence: CALGDPRPSSEAYSPKLIF. The CDR3 nucleotides read TGTGCTCTTGGGGACCCCCGGCCTTCCTCAGAGGCTTATTCCCCTAAACTCATCTTT.

This clone qualifies as medium-sized (0.01 to 0.1%). Within the sample, other DNA sequences also encode this same CDR3. The chain combines TRDV2 with TRDJ2; 13 positions match TRDD3. This CDR3 region has 19 residues. The V gene's germline CDR1 is GEAIGNYY and CDR2 EKD. V shed 3 bases and J 3 bases; nucleotides not matched to a gene: 12. CDR3 sequence reads: CACDEILGDTGYMTAQLFF. DNA for the CDR3: TGTGCCTGTGACGAAATACTGGGGGATACGGGGTATATGACAGCACAACTCTTCTTT.

The chain couples TRDV1 to TRDJ1; D call uncertain. The CDR3 sequence is 20 residues long. The V and J ends lost 4 bases and 0 bases respectively, with 27 bases between them. Germline V gene lookup returns CDR1 TSWWSYY and CDR2 QGS. The CDR3 loop is CALGALLPFSRGLYTDKLIF. The CDR3 nucleotides are TGTGCTCTTGGGGCCCTATTACCCTTTTCCAGGGGTCTCTACACCGATAAACTCATCTTT.

A few counts support this clone. The chain combines TRDV1 with TRDJ1; possibly TRDD3 for D (6 bases). Germline loops: CDR1 TSWWSYY, CDR2 QGS. V lost 3 bases and J lost 7, with 18 bases in between. The CDR3 is 15 residues long. The CDR3, as DNA: TGTGCTCTTGGGGAGTCTTCCGACTGGGAGTTTAAACTCATCTTT. This encodes CALGESSDWEFKLIF.

This clone was observed a few times. V usage is TRDV1 and J usage is TRDJ1, with a tentative D call TRDD3 (5 bases). CDR3 length equals 17 residues. Germline V gene data show CDR1 as TSWWSYY and CDR2 as QGS. V gave up 4 bases and J gave up 5 bases, with 23 bases separating them. The chain's CDR3 is CALGGRRLGAQRDKLIF. In DNA, the CDR3 is TGTGCTCTTGGGGGTCGGCGCCTGGGTGCCCAAAGAGATAAACTCATCTTT.

In this sample, this clone turned up a few times. The chain combines TRDV1 with TRDJ1; 12 bases fit TRDD3. This CDR3 spans 21 amino acids. Germline V CDR1 and CDR2: TSWWSYY, QGS. V lost 3 bases, J lost 0 bases, and 17 bases stayed unmatched. The CDR3: CALGESLPGGYGTQYTDKLIF. As DNA, the CDR3 is TGTGCTCTTGGGGAGAGCCTTCCTGGGGGATACGGGACCCAGTACACCGATAAACTCATCTTT.

This clone has only a few counts. This chain joins TRDV1 and TRDJ1; 8 bases are shared with TRDD3. This CDR3 is built from 20 residues. Per germline, CDR1 TSWWSYY and CDR2 QGS. The trim removed 6 bases at V and 0 bases at J, leaving 21 bases unmatched. The CDR3 DNA sequence: TGTGCTCTTGGAGCTCCTTTCCCCCGATGCGTACTGGGGGACACCGATAAACTCATCTTT. It specifies CALGAPFPRCVLGDTDKLIF.

The gene calls are TRDV1 and TRDJ1; possibly TRDD3 for D (6 bases). Germline loops: CDR1 TSWWSYY, CDR2 QGS. Trimming cost V 5 bases and J 6 bases, with 13 bases left between them. The CDR3 covers 13 residues. The CDR3 loop is CALGRGTAHKLIF. The CDR3 coding sequence is TGTGCTCTTGGGAGGGGGACTGCCCATAAACTCATCTTT.

This clone is medium-sized within its sample. The same CDR3 is also encoded by other DNA sequences in this sample. This chain joins TRDV2 and TRDJ3; 12 positions match TRDD3. The CDR3 is 18 residues long. Germline values: CDR1 GEAIGNYY, CDR2 EKD. The trim removed 0 bases at V and 4 bases at J, leaving 3 bases unmatched. The CDR3 here is CACDTVLGDTWDTRQMFF. CDR3 sequence (DNA): TGTGCCTGTGACACCGTACTGGGGGATACTTGGGACACCCGACAGATGTTTTTC.

This clone was seen a handful of times. The V call is TRDV1, the J call TRDJ1, with 10 nucleotides matching TRDD3. CDR1 is TSWWSYY, CDR2 QGS, per germline. There are 20 residues in the CDR3. V lost 4 bases, J lost 8 bases, and 25 bases stayed unmatched. The CDR3 loop is CALGGSSYPLSGGYSPKLIF. The CDR3 nucleotides are TGTGCTCTTGGGGGATCTTCCTACCCTCTTAGTGGGGGATACTCCCCGAAACTCATCTTT.